Below are 20 T cell receptor beta chains sequenced from a single sample in a study of PD-L1 blockade in urothelial cancer. Time point noted: peripheral blood 6 weeks after treatment start. The table came from immunoSEQ multiplex PCR; TCRdb's copy has only in-frame clones and leaves some out. The table has roughly 46,000 clones, approximately 86% seen once; the top ten hold under 2.5%. The sequences come from PBMCs, collected around atezolizumab (anti-PD-L1) treatment. These TCRs come from a man aged 50 to 60 with urothelial cancer.

CDR3 nucleotide sequence: TGTGCCAGCAGCCTCGCGGGGACTTACAATGAGCAGTTCTTC. Translated, it gives CASSLAGTYNEQFF. The rearrangement joins TRBV7-9 to TRBJ2-1; TRBD2 might be the D (6 bases). Germline-derived CDR1 and CDR2 are SEHNR and FQNEAQ (reference sequence). V was shortened by 5 bases and J by 4 bases, with 12 bases between the two germline ends. This CDR3 region has 14 residues.

This clone was observed once. The chain uses TRBV7-2 and TRBJ2-5; 10 nucleotides align to TRBD1. This CDR3 contains 14 residues. Germline V gives CDR1 SGHTA, CDR2 FQGNSA. J gave up 5 bases and V 3 bases, and 3 bases lay outside the gene matches. CDR3 loop: CASSFDRGRETQYF. In DNA, the CDR3 is TGTGCCAGCAGCTTTGACAGGGGGCGCGAGACCCAGTACTTC.

The CDR3 here is CASSPSLAGQETQYF. The CDR3 DNA sequence: TGTGCCAGCAGCCCCAGCCTAGCGGGCCAAGAGACCCAGTACTTC. The chain is built from TRBV7-9 and TRBJ2-5, with 8 positions matching TRBD2. Trimming cost V 5 bases and J 1 base; bases outside gene matches: 6. Germline V gene data show CDR1 as SEHNR and CDR2 as FQNEAQ (reference sequence). The CDR3 is 15 amino acids.

The rearrangement joins TRBV25-1 to TRBJ2-3, with TRBD2 matching over 9 bases. From germline, CDR1 is MGHDK and CDR2 SYGVNS. This CDR3 has 14 residues. After removal of 6 bases from V and 3 bases from J, the junction contained 4 bases not matched to a gene. CDR3 bases: TGTGCCAGCAGACCAGCGGGAGGAACAGATACGCAGTATTTT. This gives the protein CASRPAGGTDTQYF.

The V call is TRBV7-9, the J call TRBJ2-7, with D perhaps matching TRBD1 (6 bases). CDR3 length: 16 residues. Germline CDR1 and CDR2: SEHNR and FQNEAQ (reference sequence). Trimming pared 5 bases from V and 2 bases from J, leaving 19 bases between. In DNA, the CDR3 is TGTGCCAGCAGCCTACTGATGGACAGCCCCACCTACGAGCAGTACTTC. Protein: CASSLLMDSPTYEQYF.

The gene calls are TRBV11-3 and TRBJ2-2; a weak D match, TRBD2 (6 bases). CDR3 length equals 12 residues. Trimming removed 7 bases at V and 5 bases at J, with 8 bases between. Germline CDR1 SGHNT, CDR2 YENEEA. CDR3 sequence reads: CASTGGTGELFF. In DNA form, the CDR3 reads TGTGCCAGCACCGGGGGAACCGGGGAGCTGTTTTTT.

This clone was counted once. The junction differs from germline at one of its ends, possibly a read error. V and J are TRBV7-7 and TRBJ2-5; 9 bases match TRBD2. CDR3 length equals 15 residues. Germline CDR1 reads SSHAT; CDR2 reads FNYEAQ (reference sequence). The CDR3 reads CASSRAGGPPETQYF. The CDR3 DNA reads as TGTGCTAGCAGCAGGGCGGGGGGGCCTCCCGAGACCCAGTACTTC.

The chain joins TRBV21-1 to TRBJ2-7; the listed D gene, TRBD1, was not tested against the DNA. TRBV21-1 is shown as a pseudogene. CDR3 length: 17 amino acids. CDR3 region: CASSPKDGDREEVEQYF. The CDR3 region has the DNA TGTGCCAGCAGCCCCAAAGACGGGGACAGGGAGGAGGTCGAGCAGTACTTC.

The chain has TRBV15 and TRBJ1-6; no firm D call. The CDR3 spans 12 residues. The ends were cut back, 3 bases at V and 9 bases at J, with 6 bases in the middle. Germline-derived CDR1 and CDR2 are LNHNV and YYDKDF (reference sequence). The CDR3 loop is CATSSLFSPLHF. The CDR3 DNA reads as TGTGCCACCAGCAGCTTATTTTCACCCCTCCACTTT.

The gene calls are TRBV5-1 and TRBJ1-2; 8 nucleotides agree with TRBD1. Trimming cost V 3 bases and J 4 bases; bases outside gene matches: 2. The CDR3 totals 13 residues. Germline CDR1 reads SGHRS; CDR2 reads YFSETQ. In nucleotides, the CDR3 is TGCGCCAGCAGCTACGACAGGGGCTATGGCTACACCTTC. It codes for CASSYDRGYGYTF.

Points on this clone: No conserved phenylalanine or tryptophan ends this CDR3, so it is likely a read error. The DNA is omitted, as the CDR3 cannot be located on it reliably, and the CDR3 follows TCRdb's listing. Other DNA sequences in this specimen translate into the identical CDR3. The V and J genes are TRBV2 and TRBJ1-5; the DNA was not compared with TRBD1, the D call given in the table. Counting both end residues, the CDR3 totals 13 amino acids. The germline CDR1 and CDR2 sequences are SNHLY and FYNNEI. The CDR3 loop reads CASSEIRTGWVTR.

The chain links TRBV9 to TRBJ2-7; 11 bases are shared with TRBD2. CDR3 size: 14 residues. Germline trimming cut 1 base from V and 6 bases from J; bases unmatched to any gene: 3. The germline V gene has CDR1 SGDLS and CDR2 YYNGEE. The CDR3 here is CASSVTSGSPEQYF. Written as DNA, the CDR3 is TGTGCCAGCAGCGTAACTAGCGGGAGTCCCGAGCAGTACTTC.

This sequence joins TRBV7-2 and TRBJ1-2; TRBD1 matches 7 bases. Germline loops: CDR1 SGHTA, CDR2 FQGNSA. Trimming at V came to 5 bases and at J to 3 bases, leaving 9 bases not matched to a gene. This CDR3 is built from 15 residues. The CDR3 region is CASSRPGTADYGYTF. CDR3 in DNA: TGTGCCAGCAGCCGGCCGGGGACAGCCGACTATGGCTACACCTTC.

V is TRBV7-2 and J is TRBJ2-7, with D tentatively TRBD1 (6 bases). V was shortened by 5 bases and J by 4 bases, with 21 bases between the two germline ends. The CDR3 is 16 amino acids. Germline V gives CDR1 SGHTA, CDR2 FQGNSA. CDR3 sequence reads: CASSKGRLNREYEQYF. The CDR3 coding sequence is TGTGCCAGCAGCAAAGGACGGCTAAACAGGGAATACGAGCAGTACTTC.

The gene calls are TRBV27 and TRBJ1-2; 7 bases agree with TRBD1. The CDR3 is 16 residues long. Germline V lookup: CDR1 MNHEY, CDR2 SMNVEV (reference sequence). V dropped 5 bases and J dropped 4; count of bases not matched to a gene: 13. The CDR3 spells CASSPLRLTGSYGYTF. For the CDR3, the DNA is TGTGCCAGCAGTCCGCTCCGACTGACAGGGTCCTATGGCTACACCTTC.

The chain employs TRBV10-2 and TRBJ2-3, with 8 nucleotides matching TRBD1. This CDR3 is built from 16 residues. V lost 6 bases, J lost 4 bases, and 12 bases stayed unmatched. Germline V lookup: CDR1 WSHSY, CDR2 SAAADI. The CDR3 is CASRWTGRTPPDTQYF. The CDR3 DNA sequence: TGCGCCAGCAGATGGACAGGGAGAACCCCACCAGATACGCAGTATTTT.

The CDR3 protein is CASRRTGGYGYTF. DNA of the CDR3: TGTGCCAGCCGCCGGACAGGGGGCTATGGCTACACCTTC. The chain has TRBV27 and TRBJ1-2, with TRBD1 matching over 10 bases. CDR3 length: 13 amino acids. CDR1 and CDR2 (germline): MNHEY, SMNVEV (reference sequence). V was clipped by 8 bases and J by 4 bases; unmatched bases: 4.

The V call is TRBV5-1, the J call TRBJ1-6, with D possibly matching TRBD1 (6 bases). Looked up from germline, CDR1 is SGHRS and CDR2 is YFSETQ. The CDR3 spans 14 residues. The V and J ends lost 0 bases and 7 bases respectively, with 8 bases between them. The CDR3, as DNA: TGCGCCAGCAGCTTGGAGGGGGAAAATTCACCCCTCCACTTT. Its translation is CASSLEGENSPLHF.

The gene calls are TRBV7-6 and TRBJ2-4; 8 bases align to TRBD1. The germline CDR1 and CDR2 sequences are SGHVS and FNYEAQ. Unmatched junction bases numbered 5, after V lost 5 bases and J lost 2 bases. The CDR3 runs 15 residues. For the CDR3, the DNA is TGTGCCAGCAGCCCAGGGGGCTACCCCAAAAACATTCAGTACTTC. This gives the protein CASSPGGYPKNIQYF.

In this sample, this clone turned up a few times. J is TRBJ1-2 and V is TRBV19; 7 bases are a match to TRBD1. Trimming cost V 6 bases and J 8 bases; bases outside gene matches: 9. Germline CDR1 reads LNHDA; CDR2 reads SQIVND (reference sequence). The CDR3 covers 13 residues. Written as DNA, the CDR3 is TGTGCCAGTAGCCGATCAGGGGGAAGCGGCTACACCTTC. It specifies CASSRSGGSGYTF.